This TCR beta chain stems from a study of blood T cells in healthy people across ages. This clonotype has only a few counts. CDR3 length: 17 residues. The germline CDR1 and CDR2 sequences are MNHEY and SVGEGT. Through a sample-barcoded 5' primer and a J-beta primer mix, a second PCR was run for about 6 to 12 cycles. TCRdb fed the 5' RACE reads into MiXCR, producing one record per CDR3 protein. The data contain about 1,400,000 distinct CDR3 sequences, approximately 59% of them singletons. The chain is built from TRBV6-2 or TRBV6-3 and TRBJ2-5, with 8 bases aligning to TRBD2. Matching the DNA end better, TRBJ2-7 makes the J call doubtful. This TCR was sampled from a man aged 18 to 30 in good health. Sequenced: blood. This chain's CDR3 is CASSYSASGPTRNEQYF. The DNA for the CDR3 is TGTGCCAGCAGTTACTCCGCTAGCGGGCCAACAAGAAACGAGCAGTACTTC.